This T cell receptor beta chain originates from a study of cytomegalovirus exposure and HLA in healthy donors. Study findings and constraints: The study designated roughly 160 TCR beta chains cytomegalovirus-associated.

Vbeta (60) and Jbeta (13) primers were used in the PCR. Assay: immunoSEQ multiplex PCR; the TCRdb copy retains only in-frame clones and omits some. The sample has 150,000 to 160,000 clones; more than 75% are singletons. This clone was recorded once. Its antigen is not known. This cohort consisted of healthy bone marrow donors. V lost 0 bases, J lost 6 bases, and 10 bases lay in between. Germline lookup yields CDR1 SGHKS and CDR2 YYEKEE (reference sequence). This CDR3 contains 14 residues. The clonotype originates from a woman aged 18-29 years in good health and CMV-seronegative. The chain has TRBV5-5 and TRBJ2-4, with a tentative D call TRBD2 (6 bases). Source material: PBMCs. DNA for the CDR3: TGTGCCAGCAGCTTGGCTGGGGGAGGAAACATTCAGTACTTC. Its protein is CASSLAGGGNIQYF.